The clone carrying this TCR beta chain was seen ten or more times. The antigen remains unidentified. Authors of the study amplified TCR beta CDR3 regions from RNA transcripts. With the HTBI primer set, the TCR CDR3 went through a first round of RT-PCR. From the multiplex PCR reads, TCRdb called clonotypes with MiXCR, one entry per CDR3 protein. The sample consists of nearly 600,000 distinct CDR3 sequences, over 11% of them appearing once. The data stem from a study of T cells in Graves' hyperthyroidism and ophthalmopathy. Turning to the study itself: Staff took peripheral blood when the initial diagnosis was made, before any treatment began. Study-level results: Stable hyperthyroidism was separated from ophthalmopathy by a model based on 13 V-J features. Most clonotypes expanded in thyroid above 0.001 were likewise present in blood. Onset of ophthalmopathy came a median around 6.5 months after the model predicted it.

Trimming cost V 4 bases and J 8 bases, with 12 bases left between them. Germline assignment: CDR1 SGHNT and CDR2 YENEEA. The CDR3 runs to 13 residues. The specimen sequenced was blood. The source is a woman aged 25 to 45 with Graves' hyperthyroidism that later progressed to Graves' ophthalmopathy. The chain has TRBV11-3 and TRBJ2-1; unclear D gene. Here the CDR3 DNA reads TGTGCCAGCAGCTCACGTCTAGGCTATGAGCAGTTCTTC. Translated, it gives CASSSRLGYEQFF. The variable domain in full, completed from reference TRBV11-3 and TRBJ2-1, reads EAGVVQSPRYKIIEKKQPVAFWCNPISGHNTLYWYLQNLGQGPELLIRYENEEAVDDSQLPKDRFSAERLKGVDSTLKIQPAELGDSAVYLCASSSRLGYEQFFGPGTRLTVL.